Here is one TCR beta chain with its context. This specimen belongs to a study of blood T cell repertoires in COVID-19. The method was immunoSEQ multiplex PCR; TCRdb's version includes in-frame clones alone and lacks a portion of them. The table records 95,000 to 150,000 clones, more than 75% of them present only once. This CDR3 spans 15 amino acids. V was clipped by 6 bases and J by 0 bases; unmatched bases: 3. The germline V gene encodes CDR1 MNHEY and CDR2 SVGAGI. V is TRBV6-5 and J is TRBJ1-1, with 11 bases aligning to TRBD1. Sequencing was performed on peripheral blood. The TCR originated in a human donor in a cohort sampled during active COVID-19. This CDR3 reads CASRPGQGVNTEAFF. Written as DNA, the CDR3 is TGTGCCAGCAGACCGGGACAGGGGGTGAACACTGAAGCTTTCTTT.